Each of the 17 T cell receptor beta chains below was sequenced from the same sample in a study of blood T cell repertoires in COVID-19. Sequencing was performed with immunoSEQ multiplex PCR; in TCRdb, only in-frame clones are kept and a portion is missing. The profile covers some 190,000 clones, with 80% to 90% appearing a single time and approximately 1% taken by the ten largest. Sequences were obtained from peripheral blood. These receptors all come from a man in his thirties or forties with acute or convalescent COVID-19.

J is TRBJ1-1 and V is TRBV12-3 or TRBV12-4; D is unclear. V was shortened by 7 bases and J by 0 bases, with 6 bases between the two germline ends. The CDR3 consists of 12 residues. In DNA form, the CDR3 reads TGTGCCAGCAAACGAGTGAACACTGAAGCTTTCTTT. This translates into CASKRVNTEAFF.

This chain connects TRBV30 to TRBJ2-3; D ambiguous. CDR3 length: 13 residues. Germline values: CDR1 GTSNPN, CDR2 SVGIG (reference sequence). CDR3 sequence: CACRRRNTDTQYF. The CDR3 coding sequence is TGTGCGTGCCGTAGGCGGAACACAGATACGCAGTATTTT.

The chain carries TRBV5-6 and TRBJ1-6, with TRBD1 as a possible D gene (5 bases). The CDR3 contains 13 residues. The germline V gene has CDR1 SGHDT and CDR2 YYEEEE. The V gene lost 4 bases and the J gene lost 10 bases, with 12 bases spanning the gap. The CDR3 DNA reads as TGTGCCAGCAGCCCCCCGGGGGTATCACCCCTCCACTTT. This codes for CASSPPGVSPLHF.

The chain joins TRBV9 to TRBJ2-3; TRBD2 matches 9 bases. The CDR3 is 16 amino acids. Germline values: CDR1 SGDLS, CDR2 YYNGEE. Trimming removed 2 bases from V and 2 bases from J; junction bases left unmatched: 6. In DNA, the CDR3 is TGTGCCAGCAGCGTTAGCGGGAGTGGAGCCACAGATACGCAGTATTTT. The encoded protein is CASSVSGSGATDTQYF.

The chain is built from TRBV6-1 and TRBJ1-5; D gene unclear. The V end lost 6 bases, the J end lost 5 bases, and 11 bases lay between the germline ends. The CDR3 consists of 13 residues. Germline CDR1 and CDR2: MNHNS and SASEGT. This CDR3 reads CASRIGRDQPQHF. The CDR3 nucleotides are TGTGCCAGCAGGATTGGGAGGGATCAGCCCCAGCATTTT.

The gene calls are TRBV18 and TRBJ1-5; D is undetermined. With 4 bases removed from V and 0 bases from J, the gap between germline ends came to 7 bases. The CDR3 length is 14 residues. The germline CDR1 and CDR2 sequences are KGHSH and LQKENI. CDR3 residues: CASSLASSNQPQHF. For the CDR3, the DNA is TGTGCCAGCTCACTAGCGTCTAGCAATCAGCCCCAGCATTTT.

The chain carries TRBV19 and TRBJ1-1; D is uncertain. V lost 4 bases, J lost 4 bases, and 13 bases lay in between. The CDR3 length is 14 residues. Germline CDR1 LNHDA, CDR2 SQIVND (reference sequence). The CDR3 loop is CASSTETLGTEAFF. CDR3 DNA sequence: TGTGCCAGTAGTACCGAGACACTTGGCACTGAAGCTTTCTTT.

The table lists this clone with a count of one. The chain joins TRBV27 to TRBJ2-5; 14 bases match TRBD2. With V trimmed by 5 bases and J by 1 base, 6 bases remained unmatched. CDR1 is MNHEY and CDR2 is SMNVEV in the germline V gene (reference sequence). CDR3 length: 17 amino acids. The chain's CDR3 is CASSPGTSGSPQETQYF. CDR3 DNA: TGTGCCAGCAGTCCCGGGACTAGCGGGAGCCCCCAAGAGACCCAGTACTTC.

The chain links TRBV19 to TRBJ1-3, with 8 bases lining up with TRBD1. CDR1 is LNHDA and CDR2 is SQIVND in the germline V gene (reference sequence). V shed 6 bases and J 9 bases; nucleotides not matched to a gene: 10. The CDR3 runs to 14 residues. The CDR3 nucleotides read TGTGCCAGTAGGAAACCCGACAGGGGCGGCACCATATATTTT. Its protein is CASRKPDRGGTIYF.

The rearrangement links TRBV5-6 to TRBJ2-1, with 8 bases fitting TRBD2. Per the germline V gene, CDR1 is SGHDT and CDR2 is YYEEEE. The CDR3 is made up of 15 amino acids. J lost 7 bases, V lost 7 bases, and 13 bases had no gene match. The CDR3 loop reads CASGMRGAKGNEQFF. The CDR3 DNA is TGTGCCAGCGGCATGCGGGGGGCAAAAGGAAATGAGCAGTTCTTC.

The rearrangement links TRBV5-6 to TRBJ2-1; tentative D call: TRBD1 (6 bases). Per germline, CDR1 SGHDT and CDR2 YYEEEE. V was clipped by 6 bases and J by 5 bases, with 15 bases between them. The length of the CDR3 is 14 residues. The DNA for the CDR3 is TGTGCCAGCATTTCCGGGACAACAAACAATGAGCAGTTCTTC. Its translation: CASISGTTNNEQFF.

The rearrangement joins TRBV5-1 to TRBJ1-1, with 7 positions matching TRBD1. The junction had 13 bases not matched to a gene; V was cut back by 2 bases and J by 6 bases. The CDR3 length is 16 residues. Germline lookup yields CDR1 SGHRS and CDR2 YFSETQ. CDR3 region: CASSFDTDRVFSEAFF. CDR3 DNA sequence: TGCGCCAGCAGCTTTGACACCGACAGGGTTTTTTCTGAAGCTTTCTTT.

The chain employs TRBV20-1 and TRBJ2-3; tentatively, D is TRBD2 (7 bases). CDR1 and CDR2 from the germline V gene are DFQATT and SNEGSKA (reference sequence). V was pared by 6 bases and J by 2 bases, with 18 bases between. This CDR3 region has 15 residues. In nucleotides, the CDR3 is TGCAGTGCCAGTAGGATGGGGGGGGCCACAGATACGCAGTATTTT. Translating it yields CSASRMGGATDTQYF.

This CDR3 is CASSLLAVYGYTF. As DNA, the CDR3 is TGTGCCAGCAGTTTATTGGCAGTCTATGGCTACACCTTC. The chain carries TRBV28 and TRBJ1-2; D is unclear. Germline V gene lookup returns CDR1 MDHEN and CDR2 SYDVKM. The CDR3 totals 13 residues. Trimming stripped 1 base from V and 4 bases from J, with 7 bases between.

The chain links TRBV20-1 to TRBJ1-2; D might be TRBD1 (5 bases). In germline, CDR1 is DFQATT, CDR2 SNEGSKA (reference sequence). The CDR3 has 13 residues. V lost 3 bases to trimming and J lost 1 base, with 9 bases between them. The CDR3 sequence: CSASFDSNYGYTF. The CDR3 region has the DNA TGCAGTGCTAGTTTCGACAGTAACTATGGCTACACCTTC.

The chain uses TRBV19 and TRBJ1-2, with 8 bases matching TRBD1. V shed 5 bases, J shed 3 bases, and the junction held 2 bases outside the gene matches. Per the germline V gene, CDR1 is LNHDA and CDR2 is SQIVND (reference sequence). The CDR3 has 13 residues. CDR3 sequence (DNA): TGTGCCAGTAGTGCAGGGGGCGACTATGGCTACACCTTC. It is translated as CASSAGGDYGYTF.

The table lists this clone with a count of one. The rearrangement joins TRBV19 to TRBJ1-6; possible D gene TRBD1, 5 bases. V was clipped by 10 bases and J by 0 bases, with 13 bases between them. CDR1 LNHDA and CDR2 SQIVND come from the germline V gene (reference sequence). The CDR3 covers 15 residues. CDR3 sequence (DNA): TGTGCCACCCCACGGGGGGGCTCCTATAATTCACCCCTCCACTTT. Translation gives CATPRGGSYNSPLHF.